Listed below are T cell receptor beta chains from one sample, sequenced in a study of Ad26.COV2.S vaccination and SARS-CoV-2 variants. Clones were sequenced by immunoSEQ multiplex PCR, and TCRdb holds only the in-frame ones, with some missing. This repertoire shows 200,000 to 300,000 clones, over 75% found once; its top ten account for over 8.5%. The starting material was peripheral blood, obtained in a trial of Ad26.COV2.S vaccine versus placebo. The receptor source for this set is a person aged 18-65 years who received the Ad26.COV2.S COVID-19 vaccine or a placebo. CDR3s include the opening cysteine and the closing phenylalanine or tryptophan. D genes are given only for firm matches. Clone sizes are given selectively: once, few, many, or a class where the clone is expanded.

>TRBD1|TRBJ1-2|TRBV11-2|NA
TGTGCCAGCAGCTTAGGGACAGGGGGCCTATATGGCTACACCTTC
CASSLGTGGLYGYTF
>NA|TRBJ1-1|TRBV4-1|once
TGCGCCAGCAGCCAAGTTCGGGGAACTGAAGCTTTCTTT
CASSQVRGTEAFF
>NA|TRBJ2-7|TRBV6-6|NA
TGTGCCAGCAGTTATAACAGGGTCGGCGAGCAGTACTTC
CASSYNRVGEQYF
>NA|TRBJ1-1|TRBV18|NA
TGTGCCAGCTCACCGACCTCAAGTCACACTGAAGCTTTCTTT
CASSPTSSHTEAFF
>TRBD1|TRBJ2-4|TRBV24-1|NA
TGTGCCACCGGTTGGGCGGGACAGGGGCCCACTGGGCCCAAAAACATTCAGTACTTC
CATGWAGQGPTGPKNIQYF
>NA|TRBJ1-5|TRBV5-1|once
TGCGCCAGCAGCAAAGACGGAAACAATCAGCCCCAGCATTTT
CASSKDGNNQPQHF
>NA|TRBJ2-2|TRBV12-3/TRBV12-4|NA
TGTGCCAGCAGTCCCGACCCGACCGGGGAGCTGTTTTTT
CASSPDPTGELFF
>TRBD2|TRBJ2-7|TRBV9|NA
TGTGCCAGCAGCAACGGGGCTAGCGGGGCCTACGAGCAGTACTTC
CASSNGASGAYEQYF
>TRBD1|TRBJ2-5|TRBV10-3|NA
TGTGCCATCAGTGCGGGTCAGGGGGCAATCCAAGAGACCCAGTACTTC
CAISAGQGAIQETQYF
>TRBD1|TRBJ1-2|TRBV28|NA
TGTGCCAGCAGTTTAGTAGGGGCAGGGGGGACTAACGTCTATGGCTACACCTTC
CASSLVGAGGTNVYGYTF
>NA|TRBJ1-2|TRBV4-3|NA
TGCGCCAGCAGCCAAGGGGCACAGCCAAGCTATGGCTACACCTTC
CASSQGAQPSYGYTF
>NA|TRBJ1-4|TRBV3-1/TRBV3-2|NA
TGTGCCAGCAGCCAACTTGCTTGGGGGGGGACCCTTAATGAAAAACTGTTTTTT
CASSQLAWGGTLNEKLFF
>NA|TRBJ1-3|TRBV5-4|NA
TGTGCCAGCAGCTTGGAAGTCGGGCAGTTCTCTGGAAACACCATATATTTT
CASSLEVGQFSGNTIYF
>TRBD2|TRBJ2-2|TRBV11-3|NA
TGTGCCAGCAGCGCGGGAGGGGCGAACACCGGGGAGCTGTTTTTT
CASSAGGANTGELFF
>NA|TRBJ2-4|TRBV7-2|NA
TGTGCCAGCAGCTCCGGCCCCAAAAACATTCAGTACTTC
CASSSGPKNIQYF
>NA|TRBJ1-1|TRBV6-2/TRBV6-3|NA
TGTGCCAGCAGTTACGGGAGGACTGAAGCTTTCTTT
CASSYGRTEAFF
>NA|TRBJ1-1|TRBV30|NA
TGTGCCTGGGCCCGGCACGAAGCTTTCTTT
CAWARHEAFF
>TRBD2|TRBJ2-2|TRBV5-1|NA
TGCGCCAGCAGCGTTATAGCGGGATCGAGCGGGGAGCTGTTTTTT
CASSVIAGSSGELFF
>TRBD1|TRBJ2-5|TRBV7-7|NA
TGTGCTAGCAGCGTTATGTCGGACAGGGTGGAGACCCAGTACTTC
CASSVMSDRVETQYF
>NA|TRBJ1-6|TRBV9|NA
TGTGCCAGCAGCGTGAGTCCCGATTCCAATTCACCCCTCCACTTT
CASSVSPDSNSPLHF
>TRBD1|TRBJ1-2|TRBV2|NA
TGTGCCAGCAGCCCGCAGGGGGCGCGTGGCTACACCTTC
CASSPQGARGYTF
>NA|TRBJ1-4|TRBV10-3|NA
TGTGCCATCAGCAAAGGGGTGAATGAAAAACTGTTTTTT
CAISKGVNEKLFF
>NA|TRBJ2-1|TRBV30|NA
TGTGCCTGGAGTTGGGATTTCAATGAGCAGTTCTTC
CAWSWDFNEQFF
>TRBD2|TRBJ2-7|TRBV6-5|NA
TGTGCCAGCAGTTATGCGGGAGGGCCAGACGAGCAGTACTTC
CASSYAGGPDEQYF
>NA|TRBJ2-7|TRBV6-5|once
TGTGCCAGTCCGCCCGGGGCAGGGATTGACGGGGAGCAGTACTTC
CASPPGAGIDGEQYF
>NA|TRBJ2-3|TRBV3-1/TRBV3-2|once
TGTGCCAGCAGATGCCGGGGCCGTCCCACAGATACGCAGTATTTT
CASRCRGRPTDTQYF
>NA|TRBJ1-1|TRBV3-1/TRBV3-2|NA
TGTGCCAGCAGCCCCGGAGGGGGTCTGCGCACTGAAGCTTTCTTT
CASSPGGGLRTEAFF
>TRBD1|TRBJ1-1|TRBV28|NA
TGTGCCAGCAGTTTAAGCCAGGGGGTGACTGAAGCTTTCTTT
CASSLSQGVTEAFF
>NA|TRBJ1-2|TRBV6-1|NA
TGTGCCAGCAGTGAAGTTGGGGGAGGTAGTGGCTACACCTTC
CASSEVGGGSGYTF
>NA|TRBJ1-2|TRBV7-2|once
TGTGCCAGCAGCTCTCTGCCTCTTTCCCATGGCTACACCTTC
CASSSLPLSHGYTF
>TRBD1|TRBJ1-5|TRBV5-1|NA
TGCGCCAGCAGCTGGGGGACAGGCAATCAGCCCCAGCATTTT
CASSWGTGNQPQHF
>NA|TRBJ2-1|TRBV6-4|many
TGTGCCAGCAGTGGAGGGAGCTCCTACAATGAGCAGTTCTTC
CASSGGSSYNEQFF
>NA|TRBJ1-2|TRBV19|NA
TGTGCCAGTAGTATAAAAGGAGGGGATGGCTACACCTTC
CASSIKGGDGYTF
>TRBD2|TRBJ2-7|TRBV7-8|NA
TGTGCCAGCAGCTTAGATGTTACTAGCGGGAGGTCGGGAGAGCAGTACTTC
CASSLDVTSGRSGEQYF
>TRBD1|TRBJ1-1|TRBV3-1/TRBV3-2|NA
TGTGCCAGCAGCCAAGGGACAGGGATGAACACTGAAGCTTTCTTT
CASSQGTGMNTEAFF
>NA|TRBJ1-5|TRBV19|NA
TGTGCCAGTAGTAACCCCCAGGGTGCTGGGGGACAGCCCCAGCATTTT
CASSNPQGAGGQPQHF
>TRBD2|TRBJ2-1|TRBV5-1|once
TGCGCCAGCAGCTTGGGAGGGGCTAGCGGGGGTATACTGGTCGATGAGCAGTTCTTC
CASSLGGASGGILVDEQFF
>TRBD1|TRBJ2-1|TRBV28|NA
TGTGCCAGCAGACAAGAAAAATTCAGCCGGGACAGGATGCATGAGCAGTTCTTC
CASRQEKFSRDRMHEQFF
>TRBD1|TRBJ2-7|TRBV11-1|NA
TGTGCCAGCAGTTTACCGGGACAGTCCTACGAGCAGTACTTC
CASSLPGQSYEQYF
>NA|TRBJ1-2|TRBV6-5|NA
TGTGCCAGCATCTATTATACGGGCACTAACTATGGCTACACCTTC
CASIYYTGTNYGYTF
>TRBD1|TRBJ1-2|TRBV9|NA
TGTGCCAGCAGCGTATATCAGGGGGGAAATGGCTACACCTTC
CASSVYQGGNGYTF
>NA|TRBJ2-2|TRBV7-8|NA
TGTGCCAGCACCACTGAAGGTTGGGACACCGGGGAGCTGTTTTTT
CASTTEGWDTGELFF
>NA|TRBJ1-4|TRBV28|NA
TGTGCCAGCAGTTATCAGGGGTATGAAAAACTGTTTTTT
CASSYQGYEKLFF
>NA|TRBJ1-2|TRBV28|NA
TGTGCCAGCGGATACTATGGCTACACCTTC
CASGYYGYTF
>NA|TRBJ2-1|TRBV7-9|NA
TGTGCCAGCAGGCCGGGGGTCCCCCACAATGAGCAGTTCTTC
CASRPGVPHNEQFF
>NA|TRBJ2-7|TRBV6-2/TRBV6-3|once
TGTGCCAGCAGTTACACAGGCGGGGGCCCCTACGAGCAGTACTTC
CASSYTGGGPYEQYF
>NA|TRBJ2-7|TRBV20-1|NA
TGCAGTGCTAAATTCTACGAGCAGTACTTC
CSAKFYEQYF
>TRBD1|TRBJ2-3|TRBV19|NA
TGTGCCAGTAGTCCGACAGGGGGTGACAGCACAGATACGCAGTATTTT
CASSPTGGDSTDTQYF
>NA|TRBJ1-6|TRBV25-1|once
TGTGCCAGCACCTCACTGGGGGGCGCGAATTCACCCCTCCACTTT
CASTSLGGANSPLHF
>TRBD2|TRBJ2-1|TRBV24-1|NA
TGTGCCACCAGTGACCGGGGGCTAGCGGGGCTCGGCAATGAGCAGTTCTTC
CATSDRGLAGLGNEQFF
>TRBD2|TRBJ2-5|TRBV4-1|NA
TGCGCCAGCAGCCAAGATGAGGCGACTAGCGATGAGACCCAGTACTTC
CASSQDEATSDETQYF